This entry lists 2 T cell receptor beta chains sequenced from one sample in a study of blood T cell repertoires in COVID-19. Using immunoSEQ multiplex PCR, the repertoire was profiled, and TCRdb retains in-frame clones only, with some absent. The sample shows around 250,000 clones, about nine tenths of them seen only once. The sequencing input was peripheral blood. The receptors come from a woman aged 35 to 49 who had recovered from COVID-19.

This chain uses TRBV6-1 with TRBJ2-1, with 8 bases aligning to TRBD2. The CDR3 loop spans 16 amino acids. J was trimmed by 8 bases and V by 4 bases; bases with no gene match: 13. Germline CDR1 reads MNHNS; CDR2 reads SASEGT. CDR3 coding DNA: TGTGCCAGCAGTGGTCTTGGGCGGGAGGTTTCAGATGAGCAGTTCTTC. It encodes CASSGLGREVSDEQFF.

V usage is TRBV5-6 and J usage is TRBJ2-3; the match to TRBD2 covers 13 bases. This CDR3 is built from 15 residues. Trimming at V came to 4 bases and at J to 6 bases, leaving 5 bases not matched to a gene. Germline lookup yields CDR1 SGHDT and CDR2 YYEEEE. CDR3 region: CASSATSGRFDTQYF. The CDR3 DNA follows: TGTGCCAGCAGCGCGACTAGCGGGAGGTTCGATACGCAGTATTTT. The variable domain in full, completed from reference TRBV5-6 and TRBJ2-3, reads DAGVTQSPTHLIKTRGQQVTLRCSPKSGHDTVSWYQQALGQGPQFIFQYYEEEERQRGNFPDRFSGHQFPNYSSELNVNALLLGDSALYLCASSATSGRFDTQYFGPGTRLTVL.